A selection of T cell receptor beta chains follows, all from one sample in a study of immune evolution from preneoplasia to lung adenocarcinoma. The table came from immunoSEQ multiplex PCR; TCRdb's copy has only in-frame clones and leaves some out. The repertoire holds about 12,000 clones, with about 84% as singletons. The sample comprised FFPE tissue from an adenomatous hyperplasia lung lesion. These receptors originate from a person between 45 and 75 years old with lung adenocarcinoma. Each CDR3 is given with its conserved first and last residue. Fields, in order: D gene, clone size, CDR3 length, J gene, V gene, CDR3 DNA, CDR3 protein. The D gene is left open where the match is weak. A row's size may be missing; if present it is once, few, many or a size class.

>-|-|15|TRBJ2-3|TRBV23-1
TGCGCCAGGACCCTTTCCCCAGCCTGCACAGATACGCAGTATTTT
CARTLSPACTDTQYF
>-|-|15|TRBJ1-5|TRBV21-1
TGTGCCAGCAGCAAAGGACCGGGAAACAATCAGCCCCAGCATTTT
CASSKGPGNNQPQHF
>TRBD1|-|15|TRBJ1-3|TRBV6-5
TGTGCCAGCAGCAGGACAGGAAGAAACGGAAACACCATATATTTT
CASSRTGRNGNTIYF
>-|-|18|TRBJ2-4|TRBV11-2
TGTGCCAGCAGCTTAGGCCAGGGGGGGATCGGGGTCAAAAACATTCAGTACTTC
CASSLGQGGIGVKNIQYF
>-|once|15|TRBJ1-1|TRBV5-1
TGCGCCAGCAGCTTGGACGGGAGGAGTAACACTGAAGCTTTCTTT
CASSLDGRSNTEAFF
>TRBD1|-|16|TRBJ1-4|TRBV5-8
TGTGCCAGCAGCAGAGCCCGGACAGGGCCCAAAGGGGAACTGTTTTTT
CASSRARTGPKGELFF
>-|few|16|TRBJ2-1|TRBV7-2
TGTGCCAGCAGCCTATCGGCGGCGGGACTTTACAATGAGCAGTTCTTC
CASSLSAAGLYNEQFF
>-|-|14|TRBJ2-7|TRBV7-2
TGTGCCAGCAGCTTAGCGGGAGACCCTTACGAGCAGTACTTC
CASSLAGDPYEQYF
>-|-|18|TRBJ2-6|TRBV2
TGTGCCATCACAAGTCGGGGGGCCTCGCTCTCTGGGGCCAACGTCCTGACTTTC
CAITSRGASLSGANVLTF
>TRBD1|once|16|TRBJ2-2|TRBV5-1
TGCGCCAGCAGCTTGGGTTCAGGGGGGAACACCGGGGAGCTGTTTTTT
CASSLGSGGNTGELFF
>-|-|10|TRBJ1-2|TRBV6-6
TGTGCCAGCAGATTTGAGGGCTACACCTTC
CASRFEGYTF
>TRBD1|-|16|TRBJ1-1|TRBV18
TGTGCCAGCTCCGATGGACAGGGTCCAAGGAACACTGAAGCTTTCTTT
CASSDGQGPRNTEAFF
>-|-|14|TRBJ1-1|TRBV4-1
TGCGCCAGCAGCCGAACGACAGCGAACACTGAAGCTTTCTTT
CASSRTTANTEAFF
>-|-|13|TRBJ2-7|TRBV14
TGTGCCAGCAGCCAACAGCAGCAGAGTGAGCAGTACTTC
CASSQQQQSEQYF
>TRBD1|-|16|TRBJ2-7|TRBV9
TGTGCCAGCAGCCACTTACCGGGACAGGGGAGAGACGAGCAGTACTTC
CASSHLPGQGRDEQYF
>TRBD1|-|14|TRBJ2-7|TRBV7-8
TGTGCCAGCAGCTTAGACAGGGGAATCGGCGAGCAGTACTTC
CASSLDRGIGEQYF
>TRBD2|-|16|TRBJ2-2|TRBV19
TGTGCCAGTAGGCGGACTAGCGGGAGCGTCACCGGGGAGCTGTTTTTT
CASRRTSGSVTGELFF
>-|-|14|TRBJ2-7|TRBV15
TGTGCCACCAGCAGCGGTGGGACCGCGGACGAGCAGTACTTC
CATSSGGTADEQYF
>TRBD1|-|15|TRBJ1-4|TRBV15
TGTGCCACCAGCAGTACGGACAGGGGTAATGAAAAACTGTTTTTT
CATSSTDRGNEKLFF
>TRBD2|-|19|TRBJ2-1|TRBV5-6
TGTGCCAGCAGCCCATCGACAGGGACTAGCGGGAGGGTCTACAATGAGCAGTTCTTC
CASSPSTGTSGRVYNEQFF
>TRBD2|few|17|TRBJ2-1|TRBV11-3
TGTGCCAGCAGCTACACTGGGGACTATAGCTCCTACAATGAGCAGTTCTTC
CASSYTGDYSSYNEQFF
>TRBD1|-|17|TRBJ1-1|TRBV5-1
TGCGCCAGCAGCTTTTCTGGTCACGGGACAGGATACACTGAAGCTTTCTTT
CASSFSGHGTGYTEAFF
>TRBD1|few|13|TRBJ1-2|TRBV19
TGTGCCAGTAGTAGTTACAGGGGAGGAGGCTACACCTTC
CASSSYRGGGYTF
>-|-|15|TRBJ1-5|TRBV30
TGTGCCTGGAGTGTACGGGGATCGGGCAATCAGCCCCAGCATTTT
CAWSVRGSGNQPQHF
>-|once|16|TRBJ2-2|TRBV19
TGTGCCAGTAGTATAGATGGGGGAGGCCCGGCCGGGGAGCTGTTTTTT
CASSIDGGGPAGELFF
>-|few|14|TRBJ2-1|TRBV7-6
TGTGCCAGCAGCTTAGCGAGGGTTGACAATGAGCAGTTCTTC
CASSLARVDNEQFF
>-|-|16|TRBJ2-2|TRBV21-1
TGTGCCAGCAGCGTATACTACACAGGCTTGACCGGGGAGCTGTTTTTT
CASSVYYTGLTGELFF
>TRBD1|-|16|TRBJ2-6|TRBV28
TGTGCCAGCTGGGGGCAGGGGGCGCGAGGGGCCAACGTCCTGACTTTC
CASWGQGARGANVLTF
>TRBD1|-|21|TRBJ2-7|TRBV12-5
TGTGCTAGTGGTTTGGAGATCTCCGGGACAGGGGGGACCTCACAGACTTACGAGCAGTACTTC
CASGLEISGTGGTSQTYEQYF
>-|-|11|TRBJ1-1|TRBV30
TGTGCCTGGAGTTGGGGGGGTGAAGCTTTCTTT
CAWSWGGEAFF
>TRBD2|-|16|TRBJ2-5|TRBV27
TGTGCCAGCAGTTACTTGACTAGCGGGCGTCAAGAGACCCAGTACTTC
CASSYLTSGRQETQYF
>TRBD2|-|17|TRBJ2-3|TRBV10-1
TGCGCCAGCAGTGAGGGGACTAGCGGGGCAAGCACAGATACGCAGTATTTT
CASSEGTSGASTDTQYF
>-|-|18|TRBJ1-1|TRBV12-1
TGTGCCAGCAGCCAACCCGGCGGGCAGCCCCCTTTGAACACTGAAGCTTTCTTT
CASSQPGGQPPLNTEAFF
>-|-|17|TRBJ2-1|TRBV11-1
TGTGCCAGCAGCTCCCGTATTGGAGGGACCTCCTACAATGAGCAGTTCTTC
CASSSRIGGTSYNEQFF
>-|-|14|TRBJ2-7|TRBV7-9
TGTGCCAGCAGCCTAGCAAATGGGGGATACGAGCAGTACTTC
CASSLANGGYEQYF
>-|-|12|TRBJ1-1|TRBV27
TGTGCCAGCAGAGGATCCTACACTGAAGCTTTCTTT
CASRGSYTEAFF
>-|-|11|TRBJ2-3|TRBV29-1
TGCAGCCTTTTATTGCGAGATACGCAGTATTTT
CSLLLRDTQYF
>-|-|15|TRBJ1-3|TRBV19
TGTGCCAGTAGTATAGATGGGCGTTCTGGAAACACCATATATTTT
CASSIDGRSGNTIYF
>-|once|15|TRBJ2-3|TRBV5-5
TGTGCCAGCAGCAGCCAGACAGGCTACACAGATACGCAGTATTTT
CASSSQTGYTDTQYF
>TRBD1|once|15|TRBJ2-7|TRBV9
TGTGCCAGCAGCGTAGAGGGGACAGGGGTTTGGGAGCAGTACTTC
CASSVEGTGVWEQYF
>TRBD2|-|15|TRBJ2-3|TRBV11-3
TGTGCCAGCAGCTTAGATGGCGGGAGCCGAGATACGCAGTATTTT
CASSLDGGSRDTQYF
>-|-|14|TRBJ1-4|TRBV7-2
TGTGCCAGCAGCTTAGAAGGGAGAGGCGAAAAACTGTTTTTT
CASSLEGRGEKLFF
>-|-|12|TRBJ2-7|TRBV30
TGTGCCTGGCAAGCCGGCGGGTACGAGCAGTACTTC
CAWQAGGYEQYF